This T cell receptor (beta chain) was sequenced during a study of blood T cell repertoires in COVID-19. Overall study: Both acute and convalescent COVID-19 samples were obtained from the United States, Italy and Spain.

V was pared by 3 bases and J by 6 bases, with 7 bases between. In germline, CDR1 is SGHKS, CDR2 YYEKEE (reference sequence). The CDR3 is made up of 11 amino acids. Adults between roughly 18 and 89 years of age took part from 24 US areas. Participants' reported clinical history set cohort assignment. In the original workflow: Amplification with reference gene primers provided the estimates of nucleated cell counts. Measured with immunoSEQ multiplex PCR; TCRdb has only the in-frame clones, and not every one. That table supplies the V and J calls and clone size; D and trimming were determined from the DNA. The repertoire holds 430,000 or so clones, nearly 90% seen once, with 1.4% in the top ten.

This rearrangement joins TRBV5-5 to TRBJ2-7; D not certain. Sequencing used PBMCs or T cells enriched from blood (not recorded which). This sequence originates from a woman aged 18-35 years who had been exposed to COVID-19. The CDR3 DNA reads TGTGCCAGCAGCTCCCTTATCGAGCAGTACTTC. This sequence encodes CASSSLIEQYF.